Each of the 10 T cell receptor beta chains below was sequenced from the same sample in a study of neurological immune-mediated disorders. Time point: longitudinal time-point 1 (baseline). TCRdb ran MiXCR on the 5' RACE reads and lists one entry per CDR3 protein. The sample holds about 57,000 distinct CDR3 sequences; approximately 11% are singletons and the top ten take about 6.6%. The specimen sequenced was PBMCs. The receptors stem from a male donor with HTLV-1-associated myelopathy (HAM/TSP).

This clonotype was observed at least ten times. V and J are TRBV27 and TRBJ1-1, with 10 bases identical to TRBD1. V was clipped by 3 bases and J by 5 bases; unmatched bases: 12. Per germline, CDR1 MNHEY and CDR2 SMNVEV (reference sequence). The CDR3 is made up of 17 amino acids. CDR3 sequence reads: CASSFLRTGGKGTEAFF. CDR3 in DNA: TGTGCCAGCAGTTTCCTAAGGACAGGGGGAAAAGGGACTGAAGCTTTCTTT.

In its sample, this clonotype was seen many times. J is TRBJ1-1 and V is TRBV20-1; D is ambiguous. There are 13 residues in the CDR3. Germline values: CDR1 DFQATT, CDR2 SNEGSKA (reference sequence). Deletions cut 6 bases from V and 1 base from J, with 12 bases between. The CDR3 sequence: CSAANAQNTEAFF. DNA for the CDR3: TGCAGTGCCGCGAACGCGCAGAACACTGAAGCTTTCTTT.

This clonotype was counted ten times or more. The gene calls are TRBV20-1 and TRBJ2-4; D is unclear. Trimming took off 0 bases at V and 6 bases at J, with 9 bases between the two ends. This CDR3 spans 13 amino acids. From germline, CDR1 is DFQATT and CDR2 SNEGSKA (reference sequence). Here the CDR3 reads CSARDYSGNIQYF. The CDR3 DNA follows: TGCAGTGCTAGAGATTATTCCGGAAACATTCAGTACTTC.

This clonotype was counted at least ten times. The chain couples TRBV5-5 to TRBJ1-1; tentatively, D is TRBD1 (5 bases). There are 14 residues in the CDR3. Trimming removed 4 bases from V and 5 bases from J, with 15 bases in between. Germline V gene sequence: CDR1 SGHKS, CDR2 YYEKEE (reference sequence). The CDR3 DNA reads as TGTGCCAGCAGCGACGACAGACTACGGACTGAAGCTTTCTTT. It encodes CASSDDRLRTEAFF.

This clonotype was recorded many times. The chain recombines TRBV7-9 with TRBJ1-5; D perhaps matches TRBD1 (6 bases). The CDR3 is made up of 14 amino acids. Trimming removed 6 bases at V and 6 bases at J, with 15 bases between. Per the germline V gene, CDR1 is SEHNR and CDR2 is FQNEAQ (reference sequence). The CDR3 region is CASSSQGNAQPQHF. The CDR3 DNA sequence: TGTGCCAGCAGTTCACAGGGAAACGCTCAGCCCCAGCATTTT. The variable domain in full, completed from reference TRBV7-9 and TRBJ1-5, reads DTGVSQNPRHKITKRGQNVTFRCDPISEHNRLYWYRQTLGQGPEFLTYFQNEAQLEKSRLLSDRFSAERPKGSFSTLEIQRTEQGDSAMYLCASSSQGNAQPQHFGDGTRLSIL.

This chain joins TRBV28 and TRBJ2-7; D is possibly TRBD1 (5 bases). Germline V CDR1 and CDR2: MDHEN, SYDVKM. The CDR3 extends over 15 amino acids. Trimming shortened V by 6 bases and J by 3 bases, and 18 bases separated the two germline ends. The CDR3 DNA reads as TGTGCCAGCAGAACCAGGGCCAACCAGGGCTACGAGCAGTACTTC. Its protein product is CASRTRANQGYEQYF.

This chain uses TRBV12-3 or TRBV12-4 with TRBJ1-3; 8 nucleotides line up with TRBD1. The CDR3 is 14 residues long. V lost 6 bases and J lost 5; bases outside the gene matches: 6. The CDR3 DNA reads as TGTGCCAGCAGCACTCGGACAGGGAGAAACACCATATATTTT. This translates into CASSTRTGRNTIYF.

This clonotype showed up many times. The rearrangement joins TRBV19 to TRBJ2-7; D is unclear. This CDR3 region has 15 residues. V gave up 6 bases and J gave up 7 bases, with 22 bases separating them. Germline assignment: CDR1 LNHDA and CDR2 SQIVND (reference sequence). Written as DNA, the CDR3 is TGTGCCAGTAGACCGGCACCTTCCGACCTGGGGGAGCAGTACTTC. It codes for CASRPAPSDLGEQYF.

The rearrangement links TRBV5-1 to TRBJ1-2; D not certain. The V gene lost 4 bases and the J gene lost 8 bases, with 21 bases spanning the gap. The V gene's germline CDR1 is SGHRS and CDR2 YFSETQ. The CDR3 sequence is 15 residues long. The CDR3 sequence is CASSAGGSEMRGYTF. CDR3 coding DNA: TGCGCCAGCAGCGCTGGCGGGTCGGAGATGAGAGGCTACACCTTC.

This clonotype was seen repeatedly, ten times or more. V and J are TRBV11-3 and TRBJ2-4; D uncertain. The germline V gene encodes CDR1 SGHNT and CDR2 YENEEA. The CDR3 loop spans 14 amino acids. The V end lost 5 bases, the J end lost 11 bases, and 19 bases lay between the germline ends. In DNA, the CDR3 is TGTGCCAGCAGCCCCTCGGACCACAGAAGCGTTCAGTACTTC. This translates into CASSPSDHRSVQYF.